This T cell receptor beta chain emerged from a study of beta chain features in type 1 diabetes. Sequenced material consisted of expressed TCRB transcripts (all of the isolated RNA was reverse transcribed). Assay: immunoSEQ multiplex PCR; the TCRdb copy retains only in-frame clones and omits some. This sample carries a few hundred thousand clones, approximately 15% of them seen once, and the ten largest clones take roughly 0.04%. There are a few counts of this clone. The sample taken for sequencing was naive CD4+ T cells from blood. The sequence was obtained from a man aged 25 to 45 in good health.

The CDR3 DNA reads as TGTGCCACCAGCAGAGGGCCAGCCGATAATGAAAAACTGTTTTTT. It encodes CATSRGPADNEKLFF. The rearrangement uses TRBV15 and TRBJ1-4; D is unresolved. The germline gives CDR1 LNHNV, CDR2 YYDKDF (reference sequence). The CDR3 contains 15 residues. The V and J ends lost 1 base and 4 bases respectively, with 10 bases between them.